The 25 T cell receptor beta chains listed next were all sequenced from one sample in a study of blood T cells in healthy people across ages. For the second PCR, which ran for about 7 to 11 cycles, a sample-barcoded 5' primer and a J-beta primer mix were used. TCRdb independently ran MiXCR on the 5' RACE reads; one entry per CDR3 protein. Of 650,000 to 900,000 distinct CDR3 sequences listed, 62% are singletons. Input material: blood. Receptors were obtained from a man younger than 45 in good health.

This clonotype was found many times. This chain uses TRBV3-1 with TRBJ2-5, with TRBD1 matching 9 bases. V lost 4 bases, J lost 1 base, and 7 bases stayed unmatched. CDR3 length: 16 residues. Per the germline V gene, CDR1 is LGHDT and CDR2 is YNNKEL (reference sequence). CDR3 protein: CASSRGTGTIQETQYF. CDR3 bases: TGTGCCAGCAGCCGCGGGACAGGGACTATCCAAGAGACCCAGTACTTC.

This clonotype occurred a few times. DNA for the CDR3: TGTGCCAGCAGCCAAGATCGTACAGGGGCCCATGAGCAGTTCTTC. Its translation: CASSQDRTGAHEQFF. V gene TRBV3-1 combines with J gene TRBJ2-1, with 7 positions matching TRBD1. The CDR3 is made up of 15 amino acids. Germline V gene data show CDR1 as LGHDT and CDR2 as YNNKEL (reference sequence). J lost 8 bases, V lost 0 bases, and 7 bases had no gene match.

This sequence joins TRBV4-3 and TRBJ2-7; TRBD1 or TRBD2 may be the D gene (6 bases each). Trimming took off 1 base at V and 3 bases at J, with 16 bases between the two ends. The CDR3 covers 16 residues. Germline CDR1 is LGHNA and CDR2 is YSLEER. Here the CDR3 reads CASSQARGRRVYEQYF. In nucleotides, the CDR3 is TGCGCCAGCAGCCAAGCCCGGGGGCGTCGGGTCTACGAGCAGTACTTC.

This chain links TRBV28 with TRBJ2-7; D is possibly TRBD1 (5 bases). TRBJ2-5 explains the end of the DNA better; the J call may be wrong. The CDR3 is 14 residues long. Germline CDR1 is MDHEN and CDR2 is SYDVKM. CDR3 sequence (DNA): TGTGCCAGCAGTTTGGGGTACAGGAACAAGACCCAGTACTTC. Translation gives CASSLGYRNKTQYF.

About this clonotype: The germline gene is not matched at one end of the junction; a read error may be the cause. V usage is TRBV9 and J usage is TRBJ1-2; D gene unclear. Germline V gene sequence: CDR1 SGDLS, CDR2 YYNGEE. The CDR3 sequence is 14 residues long. The DNA of the CDR3 is TGTGCCTGCAGCGTCGGGTCAGCTAACTATGGCTACACCTTC. Translated, it gives CACSVGSANYGYTF.

The chain recombines TRBV5-6 with TRBJ1-6; D uncertain. Germline V lookup: CDR1 SGHDT, CDR2 YYEEEE. Deletions cut 2 bases from V and 9 bases from J, with 15 bases between. The CDR3 length is 15 residues. The CDR3 DNA reads TGTGCCAGCAGCTTTATCCAGGAGCGTATTTCACCCCTCCACTTT. This sequence encodes CASSFIQERISPLHF.

A few counts support this clonotype. This chain connects TRBV10-3 to TRBJ2-4; 8 bases agree with TRBD1. The CDR3 has 12 amino acids. Trimming removed 5 bases from V and 13 bases from J; junction bases left unmatched: 7. Germline V gene sequence: CDR1 ENHRY, CDR2 SYGVKD. CDR3 in DNA: TGTGCCATCAGTCCGACAGGGGACAAGCAGTACTTC. Protein: CAISPTGDKQYF.

The chain joins TRBV3-1 to TRBJ2-1, with 7 bases that match TRBD2. Germline CDR1 is LGHDT and CDR2 is YNNKEL (reference sequence). Germline trimming cut 4 bases from V and 7 bases from J; bases unmatched to any gene: 10. CDR3 length: 15 residues. CDR3 DNA: TGTGCCAGCAGCCCCCGGGAGCGGGGAAAAAATGAGCAGTTCTTC. Translating it yields CASSPRERGKNEQFF.

The CDR3, as DNA: TGCAGTGCTTCCGTTGCACAAGAGACCCAGTACTTC. As protein: CSASVAQETQYF. The J gene is TRBJ2-5, the V gene TRBV20-1, with D uncertain. Germline lookup yields CDR1 DFQATT and CDR2 SNEGSKA (reference sequence). Between the trimmed V and J ends, which lost 5 bases and 2 bases, there was a span of 9 bases. This CDR3 has 12 residues.

The chain joins TRBV12-3 or TRBV12-4 to TRBJ2-3; the match to TRBD2 covers 8 bases. This CDR3 has 16 residues. Trimming removed 3 bases from V and 4 bases from J; junction bases left unmatched: 9. The CDR3 region is CASSLRSGGDSDTQYF. The CDR3 DNA is TGTGCCAGCAGTTTGAGGTCCGGGGGGGATTCAGATACGCAGTATTTT.

The chain is built from TRBV27 and TRBJ2-1, with 10 nucleotides matching TRBD2. J was trimmed by 4 bases and V by 6 bases; bases with no gene match: 6. CDR3 size: 15 residues. Germline V gene sequence: CDR1 MNHEY, CDR2 SMNVEV (reference sequence). Written as DNA, the CDR3 is TGTGCCAGCAGCGGTAGCGGGGGGAGATACAATGAGCAGTTCTTC. As protein: CASSGSGGRYNEQFF.

The table lists this clonotype with a few counts. The chain couples TRBV7-2 to TRBJ2-5, with D hard to call. Germline values: CDR1 SGHTA, CDR2 FQGNSA. Deletions cut 1 base from V and 4 bases from J, with 10 bases between. The CDR3 runs to 14 residues. The CDR3: CASSLDRSLETQYF. In nucleotides, the CDR3 is TGTGCCAGCAGCTTAGACCGGAGCTTAGAGACCCAGTACTTC.

This chain's CDR3 is CASSLTLREYEQYF. CDR3 sequence (DNA): TGTGCCAGCAGCTTAACGTTGAGGGAGTACGAGCAGTACTTC. The chain is built from TRBV7-3 and TRBJ2-5, with D perhaps TRBD2 (5 bases). The end of the DNA aligns better with TRBJ2-7, so the J call may be wrong. CDR3 length equals 14 residues. Germline lookup yields CDR1 SGHTA and CDR2 FQGTGA.

The chain links TRBV5-5 to TRBJ2-7; D is undetermined. Between the trimmed V and J ends, which lost 0 bases and 1 base, there was a span of 8 bases. CDR3 length equals 14 residues. Germline lookup yields CDR1 SGHKS and CDR2 YYEKEE (reference sequence). The CDR3 here is CASSLVEMSYEQYF. The CDR3, as DNA: TGTGCCAGCAGCTTGGTCGAGATGTCCTACGAGCAGTACTTC.

The chain carries TRBV7-3 and TRBJ2-3, with 15 bases aligning to TRBD2. The CDR3 has 16 residues. V shed 5 bases, J shed 8 bases, and the junction held 8 bases outside the gene matches. Per germline, CDR1 SGHTA and CDR2 FQGTGA. Here the CDR3 reads CASSPGLAGGPSTQYF. In nucleotides, the CDR3 is TGTGCCAGCAGCCCAGGACTAGCGGGGGGGCCGAGTACGCAGTATTTT.

V and J are TRBV5-1 and TRBJ2-7; TRBD1 might be the D (6 bases). Germline-derived CDR1 and CDR2 are SGHRS and YFSETQ. The CDR3 has 15 residues. Trimming pared 4 bases from V and 2 bases from J, leaving 16 bases between. CDR3 region: CASSLETGYAYEQYF. The CDR3 region has the DNA TGCGCCAGCAGCCTAGAGACAGGTTATGCCTACGAGCAGTACTTC.

This chain uses TRBV7-8 with TRBJ2-1; a weak D match, TRBD1 (6 bases). With 5 bases removed from V and 0 bases from J, the gap between germline ends came to 11 bases. Per the germline V gene, CDR1 is SGHVS and CDR2 is FQNEAQ. There are 15 residues in the CDR3. CDR3 nucleotides: TGTGCCAGCAGCCTACAGGGCGACTCCTACAATGAGCAGTTCTTC. Its protein is CASSLQGDSYNEQFF. Drawing the rest from reference TRBV7-8 and TRBJ2-1, the complete variable domain is GAGVSQSPRYKVAKRGQDVALRCDPISGHVSLFWYQQALGQGPEFLTYFQNEAQLDKSGLPSDRFFAERPEGSVSTLKIQRTQQEDSAVYLCASSLQGDSYNEQFFGPGTRLTVL.

This chain uses TRBV7-9 with TRBJ2-7, with 12 bases that match TRBD1. The CDR3 totals 16 residues. V lost 5 bases, J lost 2 bases, and 7 bases stayed unmatched. CDR1 is SEHNR, CDR2 FQNEAQ, per germline (reference sequence). CDR3 nucleotide sequence: TGTGCCAGCAGCGGTCCCGGGACAGGGGGCACCTACGAGCAGTACTTC. Its protein is CASSGPGTGGTYEQYF.

This clonotype has more than one count but fewer than ten. The gene calls are TRBV10-3 and TRBJ2-2; D unclear. Germline assignment: CDR1 ENHRY and CDR2 SYGVKD. The CDR3 sequence is 14 residues long. Trimming cost V 7 bases and J 6 bases, with 15 bases left between them. The CDR3 DNA is TGTGCCATCAAGGGCGAGGAGTTTTCCGGGGAGCTGTTTTTT. Protein: CAIKGEEFSGELFF.

The chain recombines TRBV7-9 with TRBJ1-4; 8 bases align to TRBD1. The V gene end was trimmed by 1 base and the J gene end by 0 bases; junction bases not matched to a gene: 1. The germline CDR1 and CDR2 sequences are SEHNR and FQNEAQ (reference sequence). The CDR3 is 16 amino acids. The CDR3, as DNA: TGTGCCAGCAGCTTAGGGACAGGGTCAACTAATGAAAAACTGTTTTTT. Amino acids: CASSLGTGSTNEKLFF.

This chain joins TRBV6-5 and TRBJ2-1, with D uncertain. CDR1 is MNHEY and CDR2 is SVGAGI in the germline V gene. Trimming cost V 0 bases and J 4 bases, with 7 bases left between them. The CDR3 has 14 amino acids. In nucleotides, the CDR3 is TGTGCCAGCAGTTACTCTACCCAGTACAATGAGCAGTTCTTC. Amino acid sequence: CASSYSTQYNEQFF.

The genes are TRBV20-1 and TRBJ2-5, with 11 bases aligning to TRBD2. The CDR3 loop spans 15 amino acids. From germline, CDR1 is DFQATT and CDR2 SNEGSKA (reference sequence). V lost 5 bases and J lost 2; bases outside the gene matches: 7. The CDR3 reads CSALTSGGLQETQYF. CDR3 coding DNA: TGCAGTGCTCTTACTAGCGGGGGATTACAAGAGACCCAGTACTTC.

The chain has TRBV6-5 and TRBJ2-4; a possible D gene is TRBD2 (5 bases). CDR3 length equals 18 residues. Germline V gives CDR1 MNHEY, CDR2 SVGAGI. V was cut by 0 bases and J by 1 base, with 16 bases left in between. Here the CDR3 reads CASSYSYIEGLAKNIQYF. The CDR3 DNA sequence: TGTGCCAGCAGTTACTCGTATATTGAGGGCCTGGCCAAAAACATTCAGTACTTC.

This clonotype was seen once. The chain employs TRBV20-1 and TRBJ2-5; D possibly corresponds to TRBD1 (6 bases). CDR3 size: 12 residues. Trimming took 8 bases from V and 0 from J, leaving 10 bases between them. The germline CDR1 and CDR2 sequences are DFQATT and SNEGSKA (reference sequence). CDR3 nucleotide sequence: TGCAGTCCTTACAGGGACCAAGAGACCCAGTACTTC. Translating it yields CSPYRDQETQYF.

The rearrangement joins TRBV4-3 to TRBJ1-1; a weak D match, TRBD1 (5 bases). CDR3 length: 17 amino acids. With 0 bases removed from V and 0 bases from J, the gap between germline ends came to 14 bases. The germline V gene encodes CDR1 LGHNA and CDR2 YSLEER. Written as DNA, the CDR3 is TGCGCCAGCAGCCAAGATATGGGGGTCCTCATGAACACTGAAGCTTTCTTT. Its translation is CASSQDMGVLMNTEAFF.